This T cell receptor beta chain was obtained from a study of identical twins. TCRdb fed the 5' RACE reads into MiXCR, producing one record per CDR3 protein. The sample contains just under 550,000 distinct CDR3 sequences, roughly 15% of which appear only once. The CDR3 spans 14 residues. Germline V CDR1 and CDR2: MGHRA, YSYEKL. Trimming shortened V by 4 bases and J by 6 bases, and 15 bases separated the two germline ends. In addition, the sample was reused for a study of yellow fever vaccine responses in identical twins.

The chain employs TRBV4-1 and TRBJ1-2; perhaps TRBD1 as D (6 bases). This clonotype originated in a woman under 30 in good health. Sequencing was carried out using CD4+ T cells sorted from blood. CDR3 protein: CASSPYRDSHGYTF. The CDR3 region has the DNA TGCGCCAGCAGCCCCTACAGGGATTCCCATGGCTACACCTTC.